The entry that follows covers one T cell receptor (beta chain) sequence. Its antigen remains unidentified. The data were obtained in a study of T cell repertoires in cytomegalovirus infection. Overall study: Indications came from public TCR beta signatures; they pointed to CMV infection and to a matching HLA type.

Whole-study results and caveats: Clonotype analysis showed dominance of the ex vivo response by HLA-C-restricted CMV-specific TCR beta clonotypes.

Trimming took off 5 bases at V and 4 bases at J, with 15 bases between the two ends. The CDR3 has 15 amino acids. Germline CDR1 is PRHDT and CDR2 is FYEKMQ (reference sequence). A single record per CDR3 protein comes from TCRdb applying MiXCR to the reads. The sample has hundreds of thousands of distinct CDR3 sequences; about 33% are singletons. The sample in question was cultured PBMCs, obtained from culture after CMV antigen stimulation. This chain joins TRBV13 and TRBJ1-3, with D hard to call. The clonotype originates from a human donor in good health (CMV status not recorded). Some clones in this sample may be carry-over from other donors' samples. The CDR3 region is CASSTPKRSGNTIYF. CDR3 nucleotide sequence: TGTGCCAGCAGCACTCCGAAGAGGAGCGGAAACACCATATATTTT.